The 20 T cell receptor beta chains reported below all come from one sample, sequenced in a study of cytomegalovirus exposure and HLA in healthy donors. Researchers ran the PCR with 60 Vbeta and 13 Jbeta primers. TCRdb's table, derived via immunoSEQ multiplex PCR, lists solely in-frame clones and lacks some. The sample yields about 200,000 clones, around 79% seen once. Input material: PBMCs. These receptors were taken from a male donor in good health and CMV-seropositive.

V gene TRBV30 combines with J gene TRBJ2-7; tentatively, D is TRBD1 (6 bases). The CDR3 loop spans 12 amino acids. Trimming pared 5 bases from V and 0 bases from J, leaving 8 bases between. Germline loops: CDR1 GTSNPN, CDR2 SVGIG (reference sequence). The CDR3 nucleotides read TGTGCCTGGGGGGACAACTCCTACGAGCAGTACTTC. Translation: CAWGDNSYEQYF.

This CDR3 reads CATQRPPGLAGGRTDTQYF. The DNA for the CDR3 is TGTGCCACACAACGTCCCCCGGGACTAGCGGGGGGGCGCACAGATACGCAGTATTTT. This chain connects TRBV15 to TRBJ2-3, with 16 positions matching TRBD2. V gave up 9 bases and J gave up 1 base; unmatched junction bases: 13. The CDR3 spans 19 residues. Germline CDR1 reads LNHNV; CDR2 reads YYDKDF (reference sequence).

V is TRBV2 and J is TRBJ1-1; D gene ambiguous. Trimming stripped 4 bases from V and 1 base from J, with 7 bases between. This CDR3 region has 13 residues. The germline gives CDR1 SNHLY, CDR2 FYNNEI. In nucleotides, the CDR3 is TGTGCCAGCAGTGGTAATAGGAACACTGAAGCTTTCTTT. The encoded protein is CASSGNRNTEAFF. The full variable domain, in which reference TRBV2 and TRBJ1-1 provide the parts outside the CDR3, is EPEVTQTPSHQVTQMGQEVILRCVPISNHLYFYWYRQILGQKVEFLVSFYNNEISEKSEIFDDQFSVERPDGSNFTLKIRSTKLEDSAMYFCASSGNRNTEAFFGQGTRLTVV.

The chain is built from TRBV6-4 and TRBJ2-6, with a possible D match to TRBD1 (5 bases). This CDR3 contains 15 residues. Germline values: CDR1 MRHNA, CDR2 SNTAGT. The V and J ends lost 4 bases and 2 bases respectively, with 9 bases between them. The CDR3 coding sequence is TGTGCCAGCAGTGGGGGCGCGGCTGGGGCCAACGTCCTGACTTTC. Translation: CASSGGAAGANVLTF.

The table lists this clone with a count of one. The genes are TRBV25-1 and TRBJ1-5; D is undetermined. Trimming left V 2 bases short and J 9 bases short, with 20 bases between. CDR1 and CDR2 from the germline V gene are MGHDK and SYGVNS. The CDR3 runs 16 residues. CDR3 sequence (DNA): TGTGCCAGCAGTGAAGGGAACACTAGGGCGCCATGGCCCCAGCATTTT. It specifies CASSEGNTRAPWPQHF.

The chain combines TRBV4-2 with TRBJ2-5; 7 nucleotides agree with TRBD2. The ends lost 4 bases at V and 4 bases at J; junction bases unmatched: 9. The CDR3 runs 15 residues. From germline, CDR1 is LGHNA and CDR2 YNFKEQ. The CDR3 coding sequence is TGTGCCAGCAGCCTCAGTCGCGGGAGTGGAGAGACCCAGTACTTC. This gives the protein CASSLSRGSGETQYF.

This rearrangement joins TRBV28 to TRBJ2-6; 8 bases align to TRBD1. The CDR3 runs 18 residues. Looked up from germline, CDR1 is MDHEN and CDR2 is SYDVKM. Germline trimming cut 6 bases from V and 0 bases from J; bases unmatched to any gene: 10. CDR3 coding DNA: TGTGCCAGCAGCCCCCAGGCAGGGGGCAGCTCTGGGGCCAACGTCCTGACTTTC. Translating gives CASSPQAGGSSGANVLTF.

The gene calls are TRBV7-8 and TRBJ1-1; possibly TRBD1 for D (6 bases). With 4 bases removed from V and 1 base from J, the gap between germline ends came to 13 bases. CDR1 and CDR2 (germline): SGHVS, FQNEAQ. The CDR3 sequence is 15 residues long. In nucleotides, the CDR3 is TGTGCCAGCAGCTCCGATCAGGGGAGGAACACTGAAGCTTTCTTT. Its protein product is CASSSDQGRNTEAFF.

The chain employs TRBV11-3 and TRBJ2-2; no clear D gene. CDR3 length: 12 residues. V gave up 0 bases and J gave up 7 bases, with 3 bases separating them. Germline V gene lookup returns CDR1 SGHNT and CDR2 YENEEA. CDR3 bases: TGTGCCAGCAGCTTAGACAGCGGGGAGCTGTTTTTT. Translated: CASSLDSGELFF.

In this sample, this clone turned up once. The V gene is TRBV9, the J gene TRBJ1-2; 8 bases align to TRBD1. V lost 3 bases and J lost 5; bases outside the gene matches: 0. This CDR3 region has 12 residues. Per the germline V gene, CDR1 is SGDLS and CDR2 is YYNGEE. The CDR3 region is CASSGTGYGYTF. The CDR3 region has the DNA TGTGCCAGCAGCGGGACAGGGTATGGCTACACCTTC.

The chain has TRBV11-2 and TRBJ2-7; 7 bases match TRBD1. The CDR3 is 11 residues long. Trimming at V came to 5 bases and at J to 6 bases, leaving 1 base not matched to a gene. Germline assignment: CDR1 SGHAT and CDR2 FQNNGV. CDR3: CASSTGVEQYF. The CDR3 nucleotides read TGTGCCAGCAGCACAGGGGTCGAGCAGTACTTC.

The chain is built from TRBV6-1 and TRBJ1-3; D not resolved. The germline V gene has CDR1 MNHNS and CDR2 SASEGT. CDR3 length: 15 amino acids. Trimming took 5 bases from V and 0 from J, leaving 11 bases between them. The CDR3 here is CASSISRGSGNTIYF. As DNA, the CDR3 is TGTGCCAGCAGTATCTCCCGGGGCTCTGGAAACACCATATATTTT.

The chain recombines TRBV5-8 with TRBJ1-4, with 11 nucleotides matching TRBD1. This CDR3 has 17 residues. V lost 4 bases to trimming and J lost 6 bases; unmatched junction nucleotides: 11. Per germline, CDR1 SGHTS and CDR2 YDEGEE. The CDR3 DNA reads TGTGCCAGCAGCCCGCGGACAGGGGGCGGCTCTGATGAAAAACTGTTTTTT. This codes for CASSPRTGGGSDEKLFF.

To note about this clone: At the DNA level, this CDR3 is encoded by other sequences in the same sample as well. The rearrangement links TRBV7-2 to TRBJ1-2; 7 bases map to TRBD1. The length of the CDR3 is 16 residues. Germline values: CDR1 SGHTA, CDR2 FQGNSA. The trim removed 4 bases at V and 2 bases at J, leaving 10 bases unmatched. This CDR3 reads CASSSAAGQLNYGYTF. The DNA of the CDR3 is TGTGCCAGCAGCTCGGCCGCGGGACAGTTGAACTATGGCTACACCTTC.

Notes on this clone: Other nucleotide sequences in the sample specify the same CDR3. CDR3 DNA: TGCGCCAGCAGCCCCCGGGACAGGGCCACCGGGGAGCTGTTTTTT. Its protein product is CASSPRDRATGELFF. This rearrangement joins TRBV5-1 to TRBJ2-2; 9 bases map to TRBD1. The CDR3 has 15 amino acids. Germline CDR1 is SGHRS and CDR2 is YFSETQ. With 4 bases clipped from V and 4 bases from J, the junction kept 5 bases outside the gene matches.

The gene calls are TRBV6-1 and TRBJ1-2; 10 nucleotides line up with TRBD1. This CDR3 region has 15 residues. V lost 5 bases and J lost 2; bases outside the gene matches: 5. From germline, CDR1 is MNHNS and CDR2 SASEGT. CDR3 loop: CASSSRDRGNYGYTF. CDR3 nucleotide sequence: TGTGCCAGCAGTTCCCGGGACAGGGGAAACTATGGCTACACCTTC.

The CDR3 loop reads CAISARLAGEETQYF. The CDR3 DNA follows: TGTGCCATCAGTGCCCGACTAGCGGGGGAAGAGACCCAGTACTTC. This chain links TRBV10-3 with TRBJ2-5; 12 bases line up with TRBD2. This CDR3 has 15 residues. V lost 4 bases to trimming and J lost 3 bases; unmatched junction nucleotides: 3. Germline V gene lookup returns CDR1 ENHRY and CDR2 SYGVKD.

The chain recombines TRBV7-8 with TRBJ2-1; 12 bases are a match to TRBD2. The ends lost 5 bases at V and 0 bases at J; junction bases unmatched: 8. The CDR3 totals 18 residues. The germline CDR1 and CDR2 sequences are SGHVS and FQNEAQ. CDR3 sequence: CASSAITSGGSSYNEQFF. CDR3 coding DNA: TGTGCCAGCAGCGCTATTACTAGCGGGGGGAGCTCCTACAATGAGCAGTTCTTC.

The chain recombines TRBV11-1 with TRBJ2-5; TRBD2 matches at 9 bases. The DNA end favors TRBJ2-7, so the J call may be wrong. CDR3 size: 15 residues. Germline-derived CDR1 and CDR2 are SGHAT and FQDESV (reference sequence). The CDR3 spells CASSFGVAGAGEQYF. DNA for the CDR3: TGTGCCAGCAGCTTCGGAGTAGCGGGAGCGGGCGAGCAGTACTTC.

V is TRBV18 and J is TRBJ2-5; tentatively, D is TRBD1 (6 bases). The V end was cut by 3 bases, the J end by 5 bases, with 10 bases between. Looked up from germline, CDR1 is KGHSH and CDR2 is LQKENI. The CDR3 spans 13 residues. CDR3: CASSPGQFETQYF. CDR3 coding DNA: TGTGCCAGCTCACCTGGACAGTTCGAGACCCAGTACTTC.